This T cell receptor beta chain is from a study of human T cells and chemical hapten exposure. As for the study in general: Variability of per-sample TCR yields stemmed mainly from small differences in pooled library volume.

V was shortened by 4 bases and J by 8 bases, with 17 bases between the two germline ends. The germline V gene has CDR1 DFQATT and CDR2 SNEGSKA (reference sequence). The CDR3 consists of 13 residues. Sample time point: patch test 2, 6 weeks after DPC sensitization. Treatment indicated: therapeutic diphenylcyclopropenone sensitization with weekly scalp DPC. What the library attached to individual cDNA molecules were unique molecular identifiers. Each CDR3 protein is one row after TCRdb ran MiXCR on the RACE reads. The sample contains approximately 92,000 distinct CDR3 sequences, about an eighth of which appear only once. There are a few counts of this clonotype.

The material sequenced was whole blood, taken in connection with sensitization to the hapten diphenylcyclopropenone (DPC). The source of this sequence is a middle-aged woman with alopecia areata. Some clones in this sample may be carry-over from other donors' samples. The chain links TRBV20-1 to TRBJ1-2, with D uncertain. Here the CDR3 DNA reads TGCAGTGCTACTACAGTTGTGTTCGGCGGCTACACCTTC. Its protein is CSATTVVFGGYTF.